The 5 T cell receptor beta chains in this list originate from one sample, sequenced in a study of cytomegalovirus exposure and HLA in healthy donors. PCR amplification relied on 60 Vbeta primers (plus 13 Jbeta primers). TCRdb's table, derived via immunoSEQ multiplex PCR, lists solely in-frame clones and lacks some. The table lists approximately 170,000 clones, around 75% of them singletons, with about 2.5% in the top ten. What was sequenced was PBMCs. These receptors all stem from a male donor in good health and CMV-seronegative.

The genes are TRBV7-9 and TRBJ2-2; D is perhaps TRBD1 (5 bases). Per the germline V gene, CDR1 is SEHNR and CDR2 is FQNEAQ (reference sequence). V was pared by 1 base and J by 3 bases, with 12 bases between. The CDR3 covers 16 residues. The CDR3 region is CASSLGKGLDTGELFF. CDR3 coding DNA: TGTGCCAGCAGCTTAGGAAAGGGGCTCGACACCGGGGAGCTGTTTTTT.

In this sample, this clone turned up a few times. The chain employs TRBV7-2 and TRBJ2-5; 8 bases match TRBD2. The DNA end favors TRBJ2-7, so the J call may be wrong. The CDR3 consists of 16 residues. From germline, CDR1 is SGHTA and CDR2 FQGNSA. The CDR3 coding sequence is TGTGCCAGCAGCTTACCACGACTAGCGAGAGGCTACGAGCAGTACTTC. It encodes CASSLPRLARGYEQYF.

The chain combines TRBV13 with TRBJ1-2, with D unclear. Per the germline V gene, CDR1 is PRHDT and CDR2 is FYEKMQ (reference sequence). Trimming removed 6 bases at V and 1 base at J, with 6 bases between. This CDR3 comprises 12 residues. CDR3 bases: TGTGCCAGCAGTGAGGATAACTATGGCTACACCTTC. Amino acids: CASSEDNYGYTF.

This chain uses TRBV6-5 with TRBJ2-7; D may be TRBD2 (5 bases). V was cut by 5 bases and J by 5 bases, with 16 bases left in between. The CDR3 covers 14 residues. CDR1 is MNHEY, CDR2 SVGAGI, per germline. DNA for the CDR3: TGTGCCAGCAGTGCCCCGGGGATCCCTCACGAGCAGTACTTC. This encodes CASSAPGIPHEQYF.

The rearrangement joins TRBV19 to TRBJ1-1, with D possibly TRBD1 on 5 matching bases. V was trimmed by 7 bases and J by 2 bases, leaving 17 bases between them. Per germline, CDR1 LNHDA and CDR2 SQIVND (reference sequence). There are 15 residues in the CDR3. CDR3 sequence: CASTGTDRENTEAFF. CDR3 nucleotide sequence: TGTGCCAGTACCGGTACTGACAGAGAAAACACTGAAGCTTTCTTT. Complete variable domain (other parts from reference TRBV19 and TRBJ1-1): DGGITQSPKYLFRKEGQNVTLSCEQNLNHDAMYWYRQDPGQGLRLIYYSQIVNDFQKGDIAEGYSVSREKKESFPLTVTSAQKNPTAFYLCASTGTDRENTEAFFGQGTRLTVV.